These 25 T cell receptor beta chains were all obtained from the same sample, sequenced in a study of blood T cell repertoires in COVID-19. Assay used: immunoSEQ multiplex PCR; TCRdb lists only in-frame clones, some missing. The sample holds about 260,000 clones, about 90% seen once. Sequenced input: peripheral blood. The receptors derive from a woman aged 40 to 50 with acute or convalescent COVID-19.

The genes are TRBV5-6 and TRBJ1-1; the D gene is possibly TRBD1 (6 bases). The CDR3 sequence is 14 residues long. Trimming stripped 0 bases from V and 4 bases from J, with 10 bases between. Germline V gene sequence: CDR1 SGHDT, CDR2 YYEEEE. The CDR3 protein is CASSLVRGPTEAFF. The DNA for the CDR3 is TGTGCCAGCAGCTTGGTGCGGGGGCCCACTGAAGCTTTCTTT.

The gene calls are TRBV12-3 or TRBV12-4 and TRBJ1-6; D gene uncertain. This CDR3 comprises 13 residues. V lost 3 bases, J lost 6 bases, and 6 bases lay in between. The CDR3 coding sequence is TGTGCCAGCAGTTTTGGGAGTAATTCACCCCTCCACTTT. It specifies CASSFGSNSPLHF.

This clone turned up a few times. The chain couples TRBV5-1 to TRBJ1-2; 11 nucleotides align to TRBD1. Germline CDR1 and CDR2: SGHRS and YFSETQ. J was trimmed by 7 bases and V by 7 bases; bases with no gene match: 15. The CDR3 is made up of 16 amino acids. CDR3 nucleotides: TGCGCCAGCGCCCGATCTGGACAGGGGGCGGATAGTGGCTACACCTTC. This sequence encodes CASARSGQGADSGYTF.

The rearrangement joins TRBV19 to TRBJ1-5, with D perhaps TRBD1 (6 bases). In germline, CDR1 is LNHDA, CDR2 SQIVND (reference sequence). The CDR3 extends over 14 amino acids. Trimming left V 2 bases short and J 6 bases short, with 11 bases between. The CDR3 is CASSITGGGQPQHF. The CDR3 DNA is TGTGCCAGTAGTATAACGGGAGGGGGTCAGCCCCAGCATTTT.

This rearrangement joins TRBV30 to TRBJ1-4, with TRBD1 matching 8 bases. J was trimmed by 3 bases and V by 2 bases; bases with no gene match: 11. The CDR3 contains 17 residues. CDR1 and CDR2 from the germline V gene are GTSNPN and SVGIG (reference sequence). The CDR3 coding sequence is TGTGCCTGGAGTCCTAAAGTAGGGACAGGTTCTAATGAAAAACTGTTTTTT. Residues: CAWSPKVGTGSNEKLFF.

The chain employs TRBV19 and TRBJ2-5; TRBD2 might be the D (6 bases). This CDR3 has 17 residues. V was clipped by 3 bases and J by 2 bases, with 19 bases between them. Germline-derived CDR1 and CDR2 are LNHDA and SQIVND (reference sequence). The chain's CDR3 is CASSMVSSAPLQETQYF. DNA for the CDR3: TGTGCCAGTAGTATGGTCTCTAGCGCACCATTACAAGAGACCCAGTACTTC.

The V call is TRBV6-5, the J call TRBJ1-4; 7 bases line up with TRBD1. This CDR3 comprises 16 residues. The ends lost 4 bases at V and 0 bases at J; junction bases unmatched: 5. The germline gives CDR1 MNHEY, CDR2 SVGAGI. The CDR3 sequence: CASSFSDRTTNEKLFF. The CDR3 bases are TGTGCCAGCAGTTTCTCGGACAGGACAACTAATGAAAAACTGTTTTTT.

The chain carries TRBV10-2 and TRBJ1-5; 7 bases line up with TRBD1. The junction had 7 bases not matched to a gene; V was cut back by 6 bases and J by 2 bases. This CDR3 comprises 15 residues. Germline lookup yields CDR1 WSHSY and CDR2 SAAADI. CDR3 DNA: TGCGCCAGCAGCGAGACAGGGCTGGGCAATCAGCCCCAGCATTTT. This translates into CASSETGLGNQPQHF.

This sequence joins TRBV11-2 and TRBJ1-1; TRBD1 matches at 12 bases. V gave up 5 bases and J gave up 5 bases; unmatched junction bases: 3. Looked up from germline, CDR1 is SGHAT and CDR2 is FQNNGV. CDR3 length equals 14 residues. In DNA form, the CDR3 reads TGTGCCAGCAGCCTGGGACAGGGGGCAACTGAAGCTTTCTTT. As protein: CASSLGQGATEAFF.

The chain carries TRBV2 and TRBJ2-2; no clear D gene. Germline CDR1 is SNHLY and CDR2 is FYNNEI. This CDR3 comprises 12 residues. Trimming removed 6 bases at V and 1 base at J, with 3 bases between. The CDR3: CASRRNTGELFF. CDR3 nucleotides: TGTGCCAGCAGGAGGAACACCGGGGAGCTGTTTTTT. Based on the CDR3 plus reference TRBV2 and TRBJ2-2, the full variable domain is EPEVTQTPSHQVTQMGQEVILRCVPISNHLYFYWYRQILGQKVEFLVSFYNNEISEKSEIFDDQFSVERPDGSNFTLKIRSTKLEDSAMYFCASRRNTGELFFGEGSRLTVL.

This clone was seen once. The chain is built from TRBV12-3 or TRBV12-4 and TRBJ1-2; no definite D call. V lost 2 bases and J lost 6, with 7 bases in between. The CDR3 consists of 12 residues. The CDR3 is CASSLMGHGYTF. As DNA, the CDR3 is TGTGCCAGCAGTTTAATGGGCCATGGCTACACCTTC.

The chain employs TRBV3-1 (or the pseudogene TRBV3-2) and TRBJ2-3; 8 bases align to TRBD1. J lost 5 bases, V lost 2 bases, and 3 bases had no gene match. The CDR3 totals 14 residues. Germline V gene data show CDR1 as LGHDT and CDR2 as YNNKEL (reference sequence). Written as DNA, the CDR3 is TGTGCCAGCAGCCAACAGGGGGCGAAAGATACGCAGTATTTT. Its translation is CASSQQGAKDTQYF.

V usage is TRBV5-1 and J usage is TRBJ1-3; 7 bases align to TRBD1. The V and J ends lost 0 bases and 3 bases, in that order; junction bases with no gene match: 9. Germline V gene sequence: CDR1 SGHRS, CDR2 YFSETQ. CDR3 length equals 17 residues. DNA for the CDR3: TGCGCCAGCAGCTTGGCCCAACCGGGACAGTATGGAAACACCATATATTTT. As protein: CASSLAQPGQYGNTIYF.

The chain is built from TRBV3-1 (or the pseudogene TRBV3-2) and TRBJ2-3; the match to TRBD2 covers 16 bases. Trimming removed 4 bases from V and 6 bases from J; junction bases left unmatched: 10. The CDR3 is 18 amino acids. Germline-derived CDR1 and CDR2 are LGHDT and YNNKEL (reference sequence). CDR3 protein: CASSPGTSGGAIRDTQYF. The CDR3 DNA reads TGTGCCAGCAGCCCCGGGACTAGCGGGGGGGCCATTAGGGATACGCAGTATTTT.

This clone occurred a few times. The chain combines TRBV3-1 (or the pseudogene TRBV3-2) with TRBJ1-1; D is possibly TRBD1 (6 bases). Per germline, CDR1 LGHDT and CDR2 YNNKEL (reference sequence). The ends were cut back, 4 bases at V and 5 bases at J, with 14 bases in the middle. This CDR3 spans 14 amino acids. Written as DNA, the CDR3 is TGTGCCAGCAGCCTTTACAGGGTAGAGACTGAAGCTTTCTTT. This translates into CASSLYRVETEAFF.

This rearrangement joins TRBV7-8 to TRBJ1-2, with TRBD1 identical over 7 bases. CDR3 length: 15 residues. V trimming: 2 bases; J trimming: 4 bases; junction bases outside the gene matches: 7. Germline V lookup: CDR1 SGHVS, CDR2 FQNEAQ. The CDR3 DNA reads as TGTGCCAGCAGCTTATTACTCCGGGACAGCTATGGCTACACCTTC. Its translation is CASSLLLRDSYGYTF.

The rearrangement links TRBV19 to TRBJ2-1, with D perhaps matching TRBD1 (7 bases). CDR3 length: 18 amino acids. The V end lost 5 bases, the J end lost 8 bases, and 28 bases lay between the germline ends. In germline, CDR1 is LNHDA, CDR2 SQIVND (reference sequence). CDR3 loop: CASSSNVQGGWRVDEQFF. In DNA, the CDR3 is TGTGCCAGTAGTTCCAACGTGCAGGGGGGCTGGAGGGTCGATGAGCAGTTCTTC. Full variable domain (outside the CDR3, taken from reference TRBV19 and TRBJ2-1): DGGITQSPKYLFRKEGQNVTLSCEQNLNHDAMYWYRQDPGQGLRLIYYSQIVNDFQKGDIAEGYSVSREKKESFPLTVTSAQKNPTAFYLCASSSNVQGGWRVDEQFFGPGTRLTVL.

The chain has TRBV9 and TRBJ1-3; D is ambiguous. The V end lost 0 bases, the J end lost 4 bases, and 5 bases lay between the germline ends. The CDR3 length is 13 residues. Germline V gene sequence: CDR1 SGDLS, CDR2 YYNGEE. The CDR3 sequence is CASSVALGNTIYF. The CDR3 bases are TGTGCCAGCAGCGTAGCACTGGGAAACACCATATATTTT.

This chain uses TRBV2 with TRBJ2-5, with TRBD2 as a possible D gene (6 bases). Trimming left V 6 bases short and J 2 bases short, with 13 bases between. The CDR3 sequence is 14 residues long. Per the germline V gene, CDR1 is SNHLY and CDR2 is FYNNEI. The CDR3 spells CASSPWRAQETQYF. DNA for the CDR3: TGTGCCAGCAGCCCCTGGAGGGCTCAAGAGACCCAGTACTTC.

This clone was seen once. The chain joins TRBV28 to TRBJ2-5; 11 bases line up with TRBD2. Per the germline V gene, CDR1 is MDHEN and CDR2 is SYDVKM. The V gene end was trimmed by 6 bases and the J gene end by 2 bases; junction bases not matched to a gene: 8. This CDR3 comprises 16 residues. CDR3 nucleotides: TGTGCCAGCAGCCCAGGACTAGCGGGTTTACAAGAGACCCAGTACTTC. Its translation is CASSPGLAGLQETQYF.

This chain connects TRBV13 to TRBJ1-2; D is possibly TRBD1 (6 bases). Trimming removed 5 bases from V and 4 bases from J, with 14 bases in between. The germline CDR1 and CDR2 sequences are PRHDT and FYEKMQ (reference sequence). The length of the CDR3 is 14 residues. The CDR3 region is CASSVQGYGYGYTF. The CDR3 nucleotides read TGTGCCAGCAGCGTACAGGGATACGGCTATGGCTACACCTTC.

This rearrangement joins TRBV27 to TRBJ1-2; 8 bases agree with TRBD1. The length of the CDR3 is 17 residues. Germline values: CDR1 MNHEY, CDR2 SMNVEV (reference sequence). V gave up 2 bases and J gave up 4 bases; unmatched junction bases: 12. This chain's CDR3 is CASSLGQGRPNIYGYTF. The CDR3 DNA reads TGTGCCAGCAGTTTAGGACAGGGCCGCCCAAATATCTATGGCTACACCTTC.

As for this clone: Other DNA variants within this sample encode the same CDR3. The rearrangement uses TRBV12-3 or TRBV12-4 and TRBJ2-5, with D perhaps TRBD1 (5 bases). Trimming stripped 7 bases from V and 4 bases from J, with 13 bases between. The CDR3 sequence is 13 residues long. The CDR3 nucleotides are TGTGCCAGCACTCTCTCAGGGTTAGAGACCCAGTACTTC. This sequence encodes CASTLSGLETQYF.

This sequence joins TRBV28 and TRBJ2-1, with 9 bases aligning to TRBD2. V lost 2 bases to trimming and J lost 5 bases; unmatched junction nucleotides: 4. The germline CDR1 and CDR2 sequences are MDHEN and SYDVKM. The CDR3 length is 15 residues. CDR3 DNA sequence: TGTGCCAGCAGTTTAATTGCGGGGGGGAACAATGAGCAGTTCTTC. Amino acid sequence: CASSLIAGGNNEQFF.

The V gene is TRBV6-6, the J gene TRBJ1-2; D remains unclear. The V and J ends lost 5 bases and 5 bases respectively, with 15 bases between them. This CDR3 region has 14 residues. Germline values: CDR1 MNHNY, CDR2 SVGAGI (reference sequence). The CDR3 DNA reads TGTGCCAGCAGTCCTCGGGGAGGTTCATATGGCTACACCTTC. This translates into CASSPRGGSYGYTF.